This T cell receptor beta chain was identified in a study of OX40 agonist ivuxolimab in advanced cancers. Whole-study findings and limits: CD8+ T cells were the subset that, on average, had more expanded clones than CD4+.

CDR1 MNHEY and CDR2 SVGAGI come from the germline V gene. The CDR3 covers 14 residues. Between the trimmed V and J ends, which lost 6 bases and 0 bases, there was a span of 9 bases. Points on this clone: Its antigen is unknown.

The repertoire was sequenced with immunoSEQ multiplex PCR; TCRdb's copy has only in-frame clones and lacks some. The data hold more than 20,000 clones, with more than 75% observed a single time. This receptor was taken from an adult with an advanced solid tumor such as melanoma, head and neck, liver or kidney cancer. The material was CD4+ or CD8+ T cells sorted from blood, obtained in a trial of the OX40 agonist ivuxolimab. The genes are TRBV6-5 and TRBJ1-5; D ambiguous. CDR3 in DNA: TGTGCCAGCAGCCCCGGCTTTAGCAATCAGCCCCAGCATTTT. Encoded protein: CASSPGFSNQPQHF.